The 16 T cell receptor beta chains presented below share a single source sample, sequenced in a study of T cell changes during pregnancy in multiple sclerosis. TCRdb keeps only in-frame clones here, not all; method: immunoSEQ multiplex PCR. The data show approximately 71,000 clones, 92% seen once. The source material was peripheral blood, sampled in the second trimester of pregnancy. These receptors all stem from a female donor with multiple sclerosis, enrolled in a pregnancy study.

The gene calls are TRBV2 and TRBJ2-5; TRBD2 aligns across 8 bases. The J segment lost 5 bases and the V segment lost 4 bases, leaving 6 bases of the junction unmatched. Germline V lookup: CDR1 SNHLY, CDR2 FYNNEI. The CDR3 sequence is 14 residues long. The CDR3 loop is CASSGAGERETQYF. CDR3 nucleotides: TGTGCCAGCAGTGGAGCGGGAGAGCGGGAGACCCAGTACTTC.

CDR3 region: CASSELVGGRSYEQYF. In nucleotides, the CDR3 is TGTGCCAGCAGTGAATTAGTCGGGGGGCGCTCCTACGAGCAGTACTTC. This rearrangement joins TRBV6-1 to TRBJ2-7, with D possibly matching TRBD2 (7 bases). Germline lookup yields CDR1 MNHNS and CDR2 SASEGT. The CDR3 totals 16 residues. Trimming took off 2 bases at V and 0 bases at J, with 14 bases between the two ends.

This chain connects TRBV7-9 to TRBJ2-3; D gene unclear. The germline gives CDR1 SEHNR, CDR2 FQNEAQ (reference sequence). V was pared by 5 bases and J by 2 bases, with 14 bases between. The CDR3 loop spans 15 amino acids. The chain's CDR3 is CASSLPLQNTDTQYF. The CDR3 DNA reads as TGTGCCAGCAGCCTCCCTCTGCAGAACACAGATACGCAGTATTTT. Together with reference TRBV7-9 and TRBJ2-3, the CDR3 gives the full variable domain: DTGVSQNPRHKITKRGQNVTFRCDPISEHNRLYWYRQTLGQGPEFLTYFQNEAQLEKSRLLSDRFSAERPKGSFSTLEIQRTEQGDSAMYLCASSLPLQNTDTQYFGPGTRLTVL.

This clone was observed once. The V and J genes are TRBV18 and TRBJ1-1; D may be TRBD1 (6 bases). Looked up from germline, CDR1 is KGHSH and CDR2 is LQKENI. V gave up 4 bases and J gave up 0 bases, with 9 bases separating them. There are 14 residues in the CDR3. Written as DNA, the CDR3 is TGTGCCAGCTCACGGACAGCCATGAACACTGAAGCTTTCTTT. Translation: CASSRTAMNTEAFF. Complete variable domain (other parts from reference TRBV18 and TRBJ1-1): NAGVMQNPRHLVRRRGQEARLRCSPMKGHSHVYWYRQLPEEGLKFMVYLQKENIIDESGMPKERFSAEFPKEGPSILRIQQVVRGDSAAYFCASSRTAMNTEAFFGQGTRLTVV.

The chain has TRBV11-3 and TRBJ2-1, with TRBD1 identical over 9 bases. Germline assignment: CDR1 SGHNT and CDR2 YENEEA. The CDR3 spans 16 residues. V dropped 5 bases and J dropped 2; count of bases not matched to a gene: 7. CDR3 sequence reads: CASSPPDRGPYNEQFF. DNA for the CDR3: TGTGCCAGCAGCCCCCCGGACAGGGGACCCTACAATGAGCAGTTCTTC.

The chain employs TRBV27 and TRBJ1-4; 9 bases fit TRBD1. The CDR3 has 16 amino acids. The V gene end was trimmed by 3 bases and the J gene end by 9 bases; junction bases not matched to a gene: 11. Germline CDR1 and CDR2: MNHEY and SMNVEV (reference sequence). This chain's CDR3 is CASSFLPGQGHQKLFF. The CDR3 region has the DNA TGTGCCAGCAGTTTTCTTCCCGGACAGGGGCACCAAAAACTGTTTTTT.

This clone was found a few times. The chain is built from TRBV28 and TRBJ1-1, with TRBD1 identical over 7 bases. Per germline, CDR1 MDHEN and CDR2 SYDVKM. The J segment lost 4 bases and the V segment lost 5 bases, leaving 7 bases of the junction unmatched. The CDR3 is 14 residues long. The CDR3 sequence is CASSPWDRVTEAFF. In DNA form, the CDR3 reads TGTGCCAGCAGTCCGTGGGACAGAGTCACTGAAGCTTTCTTT.

The chain joins TRBV6-5 to TRBJ2-7; TRBD1 is a possible D gene (5 bases). The CDR3 sequence is 13 residues long. The V end lost 8 bases, the J end lost 0 bases, and 11 bases lay between the germline ends. The V gene's germline CDR1 is MNHEY and CDR2 SVGAGI. The CDR3 DNA reads TGTGCCAGCGGAAAGGACATCTCCTACGAGCAGTACTTC. This encodes CASGKDISYEQYF.

This clone was seen only once. The chain recombines TRBV4-3 with TRBJ2-3; TRBD2 matches at 13 bases. This CDR3 has 20 residues. The germline V gene has CDR1 LGHNA and CDR2 YSLEER. The ends lost 4 bases at V and 3 bases at J; junction bases unmatched: 16. CDR3 loop: CASSLLTPTSGGAGTDTQYF. CDR3 in DNA: TGCGCCAGCAGCCTCTTAACCCCCACTAGCGGGGGGGCGGGTACAGATACGCAGTATTTT.

This clone was found a few times. The chain combines TRBV5-1 with TRBJ2-1; D remains unclear. Germline CDR1 reads SGHRS; CDR2 reads YFSETQ. V dropped 1 base and J dropped 6 bases, with 8 bases sitting between them. The CDR3 loop spans 13 amino acids. The CDR3 nucleotides read TGCGCCAGCAGCTTGTACACATCCAATGAGCAGTTCTTC. Protein product: CASSLYTSNEQFF.

This clone showed up just once. The chain employs TRBV4-1 and TRBJ1-4; 7 bases map to TRBD1. Trimming removed 1 base from V and 1 base from J; junction bases left unmatched: 3. The germline V gene encodes CDR1 MGHRA and CDR2 YSYEKL. This CDR3 spans 16 amino acids. In DNA, the CDR3 is TGCGCCAGCAGCCAAGGAGGGGGCGGAACTAATGAAAAACTGTTTTTT. This encodes CASSQGGGGTNEKLFF.

The genes are TRBV4-3 and TRBJ1-2, with 10 bases lining up with TRBD1. V shed 3 bases, J shed 4 bases, and the junction held 5 bases outside the gene matches. The length of the CDR3 is 15 residues. Germline V gives CDR1 LGHNA, CDR2 YSLEER. CDR3 sequence (DNA): TGCGCCAGCAGCCAGACAGGGGGCGGGGGCTATGGCTACACCTTC. Amino acids: CASSQTGGGGYGYTF.

The chain carries TRBV7-9 and TRBJ1-3, with 9 bases matching TRBD1. The CDR3 has 14 amino acids. With 8 bases clipped from V and 0 bases from J, the junction kept 2 bases outside the gene matches. CDR1 is SEHNR, CDR2 FQNEAQ, per germline (reference sequence). The CDR3 loop is CASRDRDSGNTIYF. CDR3 in DNA: TGTGCCAGCCGGGACAGGGACTCTGGAAACACCATATATTTT.

DNA of the CDR3: TGCGCCAGCCTACCACCGGACACCGCGAACACTGAAGCTTTCTTT. This encodes CASLPPDTANTEAFF. This chain uses TRBV10-2 with TRBJ1-1; D is perhaps TRBD1 (5 bases). Germline CDR1 and CDR2: WSHSY and SAAADI. V lost 8 bases and J 1 base, leaving 17 bases between the germline ends. The CDR3 totals 15 residues.

The chain combines TRBV6-4 with TRBJ1-2, with 8 positions matching TRBD1. The CDR3 spans 14 residues. Trimming removed 8 bases from V and 3 bases from J; junction bases left unmatched: 8. The germline V gene encodes CDR1 MRHNA and CDR2 SNTAGT. The CDR3 sequence: CASAPAGGDYGYTF. Here the CDR3 DNA reads TGTGCCAGCGCCCCAGCAGGGGGCGACTATGGCTACACCTTC.

The chain has TRBV5-1 and TRBJ2-7, with 7 bases lining up with TRBD2. The CDR3 is made up of 16 amino acids. In germline, CDR1 is SGHRS, CDR2 YFSETQ. The ends lost 0 bases at V and 0 bases at J; junction bases unmatched: 6. CDR3 sequence (DNA): TGCGCCAGCAGCTTGGGACGGTCTAGCGGCTCCTACGAGCAGTACTTC. As protein: CASSLGRSSGSYEQYF.